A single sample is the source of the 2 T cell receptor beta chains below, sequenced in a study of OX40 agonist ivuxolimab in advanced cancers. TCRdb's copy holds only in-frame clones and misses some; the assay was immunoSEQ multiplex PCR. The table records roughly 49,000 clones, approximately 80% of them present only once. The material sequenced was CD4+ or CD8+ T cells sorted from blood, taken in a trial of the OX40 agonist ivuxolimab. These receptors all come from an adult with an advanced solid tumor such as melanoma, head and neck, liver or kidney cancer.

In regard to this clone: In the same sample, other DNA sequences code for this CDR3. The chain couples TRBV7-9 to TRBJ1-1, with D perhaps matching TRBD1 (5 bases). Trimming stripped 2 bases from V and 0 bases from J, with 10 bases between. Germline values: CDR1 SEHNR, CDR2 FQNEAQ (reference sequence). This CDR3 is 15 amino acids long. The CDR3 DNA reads TGTGCCAGCAGCTTATTCGAGGGGATGAACACTGAAGCTTTCTTT. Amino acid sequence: CASSLFEGMNTEAFF.

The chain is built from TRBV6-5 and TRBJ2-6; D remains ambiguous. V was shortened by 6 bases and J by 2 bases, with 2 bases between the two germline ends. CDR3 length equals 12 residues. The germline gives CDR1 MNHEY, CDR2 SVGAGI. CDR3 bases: TGTGCCAGCAGGGCTGGGGCCAACGTCCTGACTTTC. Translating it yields CASRAGANVLTF.